These T cell receptor beta chains were read from a single sample in a study of spatial heterogeneity in lung cancer. TCRdb passed the 5' RACE reads through MiXCR, listing each CDR3 protein once. The data contain approximately 24,000 distinct CDR3 sequences, less than 6% of them singletons. The sample in question was PBMCs, obtained at surgery. The receptors shown here come from a male donor with early-stage non-small cell lung cancer. The CDR3 runs from the conserved cysteine through the conserved F or W. D genes are given only for firm matches. Clone sizes are given selectively: once, few, many, or a class where the clone is expanded.

>TRBD2|15|TRBJ2-3|TRBV7-2|many
TGTGCCAGCAGCCGCCGACTAGCCCCCACAGATACGCAGTATTTT
CASSRRLAPTDTQYF
>TRBD1|15|TRBJ1-2|TRBV7-2|many
TGTGCCAGCAGCAGGGGACAGGGCCTAATGTATGGCTACACCTTC
CASSRGQGLMYGYTF
>NA|16|TRBJ1-5|TRBV7-9|medium-sized
TGTGCCAGCAGCTCGGAGCAGCATCATAGCAATCAGCCCCAGCATTTT
CASSSEQHHSNQPQHF
>NA|15|TRBJ2-1|TRBV11-2|many
TGTGCCAGCAGCCCGCGAGGGAGGTCCTACAATGAGCAGTTCTTC
CASSPRGRSYNEQFF
>NA|15|TRBJ1-3|TRBV18|many
TGTGCCAGCTCACCACGCCGGGGGGAAGGAAACACCATATATTTT
CASSPRRGEGNTIYF
>NA|13|TRBJ2-5|TRBV5-1|many
TGCGCCAGCAGCCGGGGACTTCAAGAGACCCAGTACTTC
CASSRGLQETQYF
>TRBD1|16|TRBJ1-6|TRBV20-1|many
TGCAGTGCTAAACCCGGGACAGGGGCACTCAATTCACCCCTCCACTTT
CSAKPGTGALNSPLHF
>TRBD1|13|TRBJ2-3|TRBV29-1|many
TGCAGCGTTTTCGGACAGGGGACAGATACGCAGTATTTT
CSVFGQGTDTQYF
>TRBD1|18|TRBJ1-2|TRBV7-2|many
TGTGCCAGCAGCTTAGAAGGAGGACAGGGGGCCCCCTATTATGGCTACACCTTC
CASSLEGGQGAPYYGYTF
>NA|17|TRBJ2-1|TRBV28|many
TGTGCCACCAGGGGAGCCGATGCTATTAGCTCCTACAATGAGCAGTTCTTC
CATRGADAISSYNEQFF
>NA|13|TRBJ1-1|TRBV7-9|many
TGTGCCAGCAGCTTAGAAGTGCCCACTGAAGCTTTCTTT
CASSLEVPTEAFF
>TRBD1|13|TRBJ2-7|TRBV27|many
TGTGCCAGCAGGGGACAGATTGGCCACGAGCAGTACTTC
CASRGQIGHEQYF
>TRBD2|13|TRBJ2-3|TRBV18|many
TGTGCCAGCTCTAGCGGGGGCTCAGATACGCAGTATTTT
CASSSGGSDTQYF
>NA|15|TRBJ1-1|TRBV5-1|few
TGCGCCAGCAGCTTGGGGGCAGGAGAAGGGACTGAAGCTTTCTTT
CASSLGAGEGTEAFF
>TRBD1|15|TRBJ1-5|TRBV6-2/TRBV6-3|medium-sized
TGTGCCAGCAACCCTCAGGGGGCTGGCAATCAGCCCCAGCATTTT
CASNPQGAGNQPQHF
>TRBD1|14|TRBJ1-6|TRBV5-1|many
TGCGCCAGCAGCGGCGGGACAGCCAATTCACCCCTCCACTTT
CASSGGTANSPLHF
>NA|15|TRBJ2-7|TRBV12-3/TRBV12-4|medium-sized
TGTGCCAGCAGATCCGCGATAACGTCCCCCTACGAGCAGTACTTC
CASRSAITSPYEQYF
>TRBD1|14|TRBJ1-2|TRBV12-3/TRBV12-4|many
TGTGCCAGCAGTTGGACAGGGGCTAACTACGGCTACACCTTC
CASSWTGANYGYTF
>NA|16|TRBJ1-6|TRBV6-5|many
TGTGCCAGCAGCAAGGTCGGCAGACAGCGGAATTCACCCCTCCACTTT
CASSKVGRQRNSPLHF
>NA|13|TRBJ1-4|TRBV2|many
TGTGCCAGCACCCGCGGGGGGGCTGAAAAACTGTTTTTT
CASTRGGAEKLFF
>NA|16|TRBJ1-5|TRBV6-2/TRBV6-3|NA
TGTGCCAGCAGTGGTCTCGGGGACGGTAGCAATCAGCCCCAGCATTTT
CASSGLGDGSNQPQHF
>TRBD1|15|TRBJ1-3|TRBV28|many
TGTGCCAGCGGCGAGACAGGGGCTCGAGAAAACACCATATATTTT
CASGETGARENTIYF
>NA|16|TRBJ2-7|TRBV12-3/TRBV12-4|many
TGTGCCAGCAGCGCTCACCCTGGGGGTCGGACGCACGAGCAGTACTTC
CASSAHPGGRTHEQYF
>NA|12|TRBJ2-7|TRBV28|NA
TGTGCCAGCGGTTTAGGTATCTACGAGCAGTACTTC
CASGLGIYEQYF